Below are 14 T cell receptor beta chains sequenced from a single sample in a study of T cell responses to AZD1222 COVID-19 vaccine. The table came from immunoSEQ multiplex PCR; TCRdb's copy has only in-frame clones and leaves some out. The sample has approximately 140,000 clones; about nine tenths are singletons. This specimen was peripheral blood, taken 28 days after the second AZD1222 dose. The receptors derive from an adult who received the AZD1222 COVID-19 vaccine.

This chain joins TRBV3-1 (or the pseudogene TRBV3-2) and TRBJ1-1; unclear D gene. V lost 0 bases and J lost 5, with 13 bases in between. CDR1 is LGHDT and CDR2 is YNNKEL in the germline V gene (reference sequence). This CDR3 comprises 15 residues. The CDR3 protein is CASSQESYEGTEAFF. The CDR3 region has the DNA TGTGCCAGCAGCCAAGAGAGTTACGAGGGTACTGAAGCTTTCTTT.

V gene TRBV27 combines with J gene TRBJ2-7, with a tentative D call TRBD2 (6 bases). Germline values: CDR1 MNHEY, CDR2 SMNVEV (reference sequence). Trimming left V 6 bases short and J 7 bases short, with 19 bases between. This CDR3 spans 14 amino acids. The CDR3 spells CASSLSRRGGEQYF. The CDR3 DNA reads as TGTGCCAGCAGCCTTAGTAGGAGGGGTGGAGAGCAGTACTTC.

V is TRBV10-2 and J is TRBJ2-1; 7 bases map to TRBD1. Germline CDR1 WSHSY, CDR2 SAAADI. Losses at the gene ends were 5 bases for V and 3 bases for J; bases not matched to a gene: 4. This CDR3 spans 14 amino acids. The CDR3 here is CASSRQGDYNEQFF. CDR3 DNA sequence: TGCGCCAGCAGTCGACAGGGAGACTACAATGAGCAGTTCTTC.

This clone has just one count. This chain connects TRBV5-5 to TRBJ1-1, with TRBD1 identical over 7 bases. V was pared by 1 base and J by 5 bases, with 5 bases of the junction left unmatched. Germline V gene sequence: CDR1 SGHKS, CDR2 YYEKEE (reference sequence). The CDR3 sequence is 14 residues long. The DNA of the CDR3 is TGTGCCAGCAGCTTGACAGGGGTAGGGACTGAAGCTTTCTTT. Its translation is CASSLTGVGTEAFF. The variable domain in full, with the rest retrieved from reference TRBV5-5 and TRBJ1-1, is DAGVTQSPTHLIKTRGQQVTLRCSPISGHKSVSWYQQVLGQGPQFIFQYYEKEERGRGNFPDRFSARQFPNYSSELNVNALLLGDSALYLCASSLTGVGTEAFFGQGTRLTVV.

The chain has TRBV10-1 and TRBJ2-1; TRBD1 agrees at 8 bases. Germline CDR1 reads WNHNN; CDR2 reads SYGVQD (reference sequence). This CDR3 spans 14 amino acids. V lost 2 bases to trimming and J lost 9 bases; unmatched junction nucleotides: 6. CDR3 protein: CASSEPRQGTEQFF. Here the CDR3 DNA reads TGCGCCAGCAGTGAGCCAAGACAGGGGACTGAGCAGTTCTTC.

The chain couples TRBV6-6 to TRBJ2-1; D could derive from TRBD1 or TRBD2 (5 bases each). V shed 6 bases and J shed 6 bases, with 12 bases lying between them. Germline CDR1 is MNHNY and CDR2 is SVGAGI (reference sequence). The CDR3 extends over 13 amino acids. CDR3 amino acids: CASSPGTSNEQFF. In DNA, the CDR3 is TGTGCCAGCAGCCCCGGGACCTCCAATGAGCAGTTCTTC.

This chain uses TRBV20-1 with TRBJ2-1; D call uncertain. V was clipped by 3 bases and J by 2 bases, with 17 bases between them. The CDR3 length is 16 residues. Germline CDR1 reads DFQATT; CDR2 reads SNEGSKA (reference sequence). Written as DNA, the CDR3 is TGCAGTGCTAGTCATCATGGGATCTTGACCTACAATGAGCAGTTCTTC. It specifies CSASHHGILTYNEQFF.

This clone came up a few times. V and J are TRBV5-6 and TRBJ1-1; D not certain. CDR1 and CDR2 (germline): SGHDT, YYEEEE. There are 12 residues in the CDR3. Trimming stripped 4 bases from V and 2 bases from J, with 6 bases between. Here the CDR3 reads CASSRSNTEAFF. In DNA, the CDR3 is TGTGCCAGCAGCCGGAGTAACACTGAAGCTTTCTTT. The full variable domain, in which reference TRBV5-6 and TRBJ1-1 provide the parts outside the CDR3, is DAGVTQSPTHLIKTRGQQVTLRCSPKSGHDTVSWYQQALGQGPQFIFQYYEEEERQRGNFPDRFSGHQFPNYSSELNVNALLLGDSALYLCASSRSNTEAFFGQGTRLTVV.

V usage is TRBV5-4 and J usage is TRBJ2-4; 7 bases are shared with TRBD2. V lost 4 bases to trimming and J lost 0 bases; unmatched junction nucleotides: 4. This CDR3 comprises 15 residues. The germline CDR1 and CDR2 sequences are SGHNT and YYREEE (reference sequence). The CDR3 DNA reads TGTGCCAGCAGCCAGCGGGAACTAGCCAAAAACATTCAGTACTTC. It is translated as CASSQRELAKNIQYF. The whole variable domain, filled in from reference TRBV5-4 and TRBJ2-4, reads ETGVTQSPTHLIKTRGQQVTLRCSSQSGHNTVSWYQQALGQGPQFIFQYYREEENGRGNFPPRFSGLQFPNYSSELNVNALELDDSALYLCASSQRELAKNIQYFGAGTRLSVL.

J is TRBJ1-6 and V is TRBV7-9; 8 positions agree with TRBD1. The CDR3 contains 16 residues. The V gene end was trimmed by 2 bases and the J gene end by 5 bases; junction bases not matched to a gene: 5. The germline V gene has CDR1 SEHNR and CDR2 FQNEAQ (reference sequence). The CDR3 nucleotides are TGTGCCAGCAGCTTACGAGGACAGGGCGATAATTCACCCCTCCACTTT. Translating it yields CASSLRGQGDNSPLHF.

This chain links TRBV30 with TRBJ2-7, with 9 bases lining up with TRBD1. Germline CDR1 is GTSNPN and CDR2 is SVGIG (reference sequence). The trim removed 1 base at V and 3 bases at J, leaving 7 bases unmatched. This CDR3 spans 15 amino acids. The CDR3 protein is CAWSASGTGNYEQYF. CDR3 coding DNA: TGTGCCTGGAGTGCGTCCGGGACAGGGAACTACGAGCAGTACTTC. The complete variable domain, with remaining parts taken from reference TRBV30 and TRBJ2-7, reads SQTIHQWPATLVQPVGSPLSLECTVEGTSNPNLYWYRQAAGRGLQLLFYSVGIGQISSEVPQNLSASRPQDRQFILSSKKLLLSDSGFYLCAWSASGTGNYEQYFGPGTRLTVT.

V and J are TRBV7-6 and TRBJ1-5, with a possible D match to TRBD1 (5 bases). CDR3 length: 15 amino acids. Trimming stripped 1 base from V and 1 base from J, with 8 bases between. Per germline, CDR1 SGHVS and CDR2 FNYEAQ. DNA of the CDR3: TGTGCCAGCAGCTTAGGTTGGGGGAGCAATCAGCCCCAGCATTTT. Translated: CASSLGWGSNQPQHF. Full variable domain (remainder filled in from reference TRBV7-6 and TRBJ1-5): GAGVSQSPRYKVTKRGQDVALRCDPISGHVSLYWYRQALGQGPEFLTYFNYEAQQDKSGLPNDRFSAERPEGSISTLTIQRTEQRDSAMYRCASSLGWGSNQPQHFGDGTRLSIL.

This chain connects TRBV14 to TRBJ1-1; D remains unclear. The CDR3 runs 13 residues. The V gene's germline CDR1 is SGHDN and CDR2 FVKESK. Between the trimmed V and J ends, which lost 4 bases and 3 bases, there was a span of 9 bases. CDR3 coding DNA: TGTGCCAGCAGCCCTTCCGCATACACTGAAGCTTTCTTT. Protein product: CASSPSAYTEAFF.

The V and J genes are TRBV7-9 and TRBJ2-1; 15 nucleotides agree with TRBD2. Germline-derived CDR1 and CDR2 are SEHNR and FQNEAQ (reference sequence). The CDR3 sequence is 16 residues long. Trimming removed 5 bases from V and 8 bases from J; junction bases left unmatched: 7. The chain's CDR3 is CASSIGTSGRWDEQFF. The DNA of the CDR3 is TGTGCCAGCAGCATTGGGACTAGCGGGAGGTGGGATGAGCAGTTCTTC.